The 14 T cell receptor beta chains reported below all come from one sample, sequenced in a study of shared clonotypes between healthy human individuals. The table came from immunoSEQ multiplex PCR; TCRdb's copy has only in-frame clones and leaves some out. The data hold hundreds of thousands of clones, with approximately 73% observed a single time. Sequencing was performed on memory CD4+ T cells sorted from blood. Subset denoted: CD45RA-negative fraction. These receptors were collected from a woman aged 25 to 45 in good health.

This chain joins TRBV27 and TRBJ2-2, with TRBD2 as a possible D gene (6 bases). V shed 2 bases and J shed 0 bases, with 13 bases lying between them. Germline loops: CDR1 MNHEY, CDR2 SMNVEV (reference sequence). This CDR3 spans 17 amino acids. CDR3 sequence reads: CASSLKAGLANTGELFF. Here the CDR3 DNA reads TGTGCCAGCAGTTTAAAGGCGGGACTCGCGAACACCGGGGAGCTGTTTTTT.

The chain combines TRBV6-5 with TRBJ1-1; maybe TRBD1 (5 bases). This CDR3 spans 14 amino acids. Trimming removed 5 bases at V and 2 bases at J, with 12 bases between. Germline CDR1 reads MNHEY; CDR2 reads SVGAGI. CDR3 region: CASSGRDRNTEAFF. The CDR3 nucleotides are TGTGCCAGCAGTGGACGTGACAGAAACACTGAAGCTTTCTTT.

Here the CDR3 DNA reads TGCGCCAGCAGCCAAATCACAGTGGAGACCCAGTACTTC. Translation: CASSQITVETQYF. The V gene is TRBV4-1, the J gene TRBJ2-5, with unresolved D. V shed 2 bases and J shed 5 bases, with 9 bases lying between them. The CDR3 extends over 13 amino acids. CDR1 and CDR2 (germline): MGHRA, YSYEKL.

The chain recombines TRBV9 with TRBJ2-1; 10 bases are shared with TRBD2. CDR1 SGDLS and CDR2 YYNGEE come from the germline V gene. The CDR3 is 15 residues long. Trimming at V came to 3 bases and at J to 4 bases, leaving 4 bases not matched to a gene. CDR3 amino acids: CASSATTSGYNEQFF. Here the CDR3 DNA reads TGTGCCAGCAGCGCCACGACTAGCGGGTACAATGAGCAGTTCTTC.

This clone has more than one count but fewer than ten. In the same sample, other DNA sequences code for this CDR3. V and J are TRBV28 and TRBJ1-2; D is undetermined. Trimming cost V 3 bases and J 5 bases, with 4 bases left between them. From germline, CDR1 is MDHEN and CDR2 SYDVKM. This CDR3 region has 11 residues. CDR3 nucleotides: TGTGCCAGCAGTTTGCGGTATGGCTACACCTTC. The encoded protein is CASSLRYGYTF.

Comments on this clone: In the same sample, other DNA sequences code for this CDR3. The V call is TRBV5-1, the J call TRBJ2-7, with TRBD1 matching over 7 bases. CDR3 length: 12 amino acids. Losses at the gene ends were 3 bases for V and 5 bases for J; bases not matched to a gene: 2. CDR1 is SGHRS and CDR2 is YFSETQ in the germline V gene. The CDR3 here is CASSSTGDEQYF. In DNA, the CDR3 is TGCGCCAGCAGCTCTACAGGGGACGAGCAGTACTTC.

This chain uses TRBV27 with TRBJ2-3; the D call may be TRBD1 or TRBD2 (5 bases each). The CDR3 sequence is 15 residues long. Germline CDR1 is MNHEY and CDR2 is SMNVEV (reference sequence). V lost 0 bases and J lost 6, with 13 bases in between. CDR3 protein: CASSLSAGALDTQYF. In DNA, the CDR3 is TGTGCCAGCAGTTTATCGGCCGGGGCTTTGGATACGCAGTATTTT.

The V gene is TRBV7-9, the J gene TRBJ2-5; D gene unclear. The CDR3 has 11 residues. Germline V lookup: CDR1 SEHNR, CDR2 FQNEAQ (reference sequence). V was pared by 2 bases and J by 7 bases, with 5 bases between. The CDR3 sequence is CASSLFGTQYF. The CDR3 DNA is TGTGCCAGCAGCTTATTCGGGACCCAGTACTTC.

Comment on this clone: One base away lies a much larger clone, so this may be a sequencing read error. The chain couples TRBV7-8 to TRBJ1-5; D gene ambiguous. Trimming removed 3 bases at V and 4 bases at J, with 4 bases between. CDR1 is SGHVS, CDR2 FQNEAQ, per germline. The length of the CDR3 is 12 residues. The CDR3 DNA reads TGTGCCAGCAGCTTCGTGAATCAGCCCCAGCATTTT. Its translation: CASSFVNQPQHF.

This sequence joins TRBV4-1 and TRBJ2-3, with TRBD1 matching 9 bases. V dropped 4 bases and J dropped 5; count of bases not matched to a gene: 10. The CDR3 has 16 amino acids. Germline V CDR1 and CDR2: MGHRA, YSYEKL. The CDR3 here is CASSPRLWTGEDTQYF. In DNA, the CDR3 is TGCGCCAGCAGCCCAAGGCTGTGGACAGGGGAAGATACGCAGTATTTT.

This chain links TRBV2 with TRBJ2-1; 11 bases are a match to TRBD1. Losses at the gene ends were 6 bases for V and 0 bases for J; bases not matched to a gene: 1. Germline values: CDR1 SNHLY, CDR2 FYNNEI. The CDR3 extends over 15 amino acids. The chain's CDR3 is CASRGQGGSYNEQFF. The CDR3, as DNA: TGTGCCAGCAGGGGACAGGGGGGCTCCTACAATGAGCAGTTCTTC.

The genes are TRBV29-1 and TRBJ2-3; TRBD2 aligns across 8 bases. The CDR3 extends over 15 amino acids. V shed 5 bases, J shed 2 bases, and the junction held 9 bases outside the gene matches. Germline-derived CDR1 and CDR2 are SQVTM and ANQGSEA. CDR3 protein: CSVPGGGKLTDTQYF. CDR3 in DNA: TGCAGCGTTCCAGGCGGGGGGAAACTCACAGATACGCAGTATTTT.

This rearrangement joins TRBV9 to TRBJ2-1, with D tentatively TRBD2 (7 bases). This CDR3 spans 12 amino acids. CDR1 is SGDLS, CDR2 YYNGEE, per germline. CDR3 nucleotides: TGTGCAGGCGCGGGGGCCGGCGATGAGCAGTTCTTC. Amino acids: CAGAGAGDEQFF.

V is TRBV5-6 and J is TRBJ2-1; TRBD2 is a possible D gene (6 bases). V was clipped by 3 bases and J by 9 bases, with 13 bases between them. Germline CDR1 is SGHDT and CDR2 is YYEEEE. The CDR3 runs 13 residues. The CDR3 is CASSWATAGEQFF. The CDR3 nucleotides read TGTGCCAGCAGCTGGGCCACAGCGGGTGAGCAGTTCTTC. Based on the CDR3 plus reference TRBV5-6 and TRBJ2-1, the full variable domain is DAGVTQSPTHLIKTRGQQVTLRCSPKSGHDTVSWYQQALGQGPQFIFQYYEEEERQRGNFPDRFSGHQFPNYSSELNVNALLLGDSALYLCASSWATAGEQFFGPGTRLTVL.